This T cell receptor beta chain was recovered during a study of molecular identifiers for immune sequencing clone quantification. This clonotype was detected many times. Antigen specificity is unknown. Study-wide findings and caveats: Among effectors, clones above 20 RNA copies held over 97% of molecules; among naive cells, under 1%.

Trimming cost V 3 bases and J 5 bases, with 13 bases left between them. CDR1 SQVTM and CDR2 ANQGSEA come from the germline V gene. The CDR3 length is 13 residues. Sorted cell numbers of about 19,000 to 1,000,000, with 10%, 30% or 50% RNA, served as input for naive CD8 libraries. The authors sorted naive CD8 T cells as CD8+CD4-CCR7+CD45RA+. In TCRdb, the PCR reads were re-called with MiXCR into one record per CDR3 protein. The table has 50,000 to 70,000 distinct CDR3 sequences, less than 20% seen once. The receptor was derived from a human donor in good health. Some libraries in this study had Jurkat cell RNA spiked in. Material: naive CD8+ T cells from blood, with Jurkat cell RNA spiked in. Subset: FACS-sorted CD8+CD4-CCR7+CD45RA+ naive T cells. The gene calls are TRBV29-1 and TRBJ1-2; the D gene is possibly TRBD1 (6 bases). CDR3 in DNA: TGCAGCGTTGACAGCAGGGGAATGTATGGCTACACCTTC. As protein: CSVDSRGMYGYTF.